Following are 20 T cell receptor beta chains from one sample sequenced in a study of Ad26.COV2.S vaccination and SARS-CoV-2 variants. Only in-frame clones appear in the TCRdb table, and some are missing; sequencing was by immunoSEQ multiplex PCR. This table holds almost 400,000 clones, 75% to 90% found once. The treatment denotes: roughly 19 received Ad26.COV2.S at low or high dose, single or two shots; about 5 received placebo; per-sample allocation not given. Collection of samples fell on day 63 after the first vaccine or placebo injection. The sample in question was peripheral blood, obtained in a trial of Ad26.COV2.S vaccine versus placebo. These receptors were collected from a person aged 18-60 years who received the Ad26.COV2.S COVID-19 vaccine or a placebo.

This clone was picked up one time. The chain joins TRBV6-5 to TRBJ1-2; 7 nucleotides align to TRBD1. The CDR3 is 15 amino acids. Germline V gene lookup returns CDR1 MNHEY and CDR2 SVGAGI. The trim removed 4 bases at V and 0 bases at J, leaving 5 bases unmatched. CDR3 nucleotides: TGTGCCAGCAGTTCTGGACAGGCAGCTAACTATGGCTACACCTTC. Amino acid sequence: CASSSGQAANYGYTF.

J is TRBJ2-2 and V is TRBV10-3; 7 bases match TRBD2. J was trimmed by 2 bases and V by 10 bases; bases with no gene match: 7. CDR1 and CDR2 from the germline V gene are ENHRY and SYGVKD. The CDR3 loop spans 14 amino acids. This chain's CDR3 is CATRLASNTGELFF. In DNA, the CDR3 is TGTGCCACCAGACTAGCCTCCAACACCGGGGAGCTGTTTTTT.

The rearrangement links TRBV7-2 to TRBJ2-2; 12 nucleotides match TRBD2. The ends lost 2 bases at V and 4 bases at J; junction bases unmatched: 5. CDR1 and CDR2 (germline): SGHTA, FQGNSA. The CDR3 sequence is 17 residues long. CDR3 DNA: TGTGCCAGCAGCTTACTAGCGGGAGGGCCAGGCACCGGGGAGCTGTTTTTT. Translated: CASSLLAGGPGTGELFF.

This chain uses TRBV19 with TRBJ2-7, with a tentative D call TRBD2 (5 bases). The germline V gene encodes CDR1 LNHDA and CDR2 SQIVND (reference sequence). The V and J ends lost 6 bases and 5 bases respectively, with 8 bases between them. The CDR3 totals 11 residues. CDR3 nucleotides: TGTGCCAGTAGGCAGGAGGACGAGCAGTACTTC. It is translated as CASRQEDEQYF.

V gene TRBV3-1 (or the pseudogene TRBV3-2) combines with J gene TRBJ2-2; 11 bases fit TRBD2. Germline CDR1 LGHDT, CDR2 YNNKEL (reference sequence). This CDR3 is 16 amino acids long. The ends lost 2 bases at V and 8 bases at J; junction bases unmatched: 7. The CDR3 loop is CASSQLSGRAWGELFF. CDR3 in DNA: TGTGCCAGCAGCCAACTTAGCGGGAGGGCCTGGGGGGAGCTGTTTTTT.

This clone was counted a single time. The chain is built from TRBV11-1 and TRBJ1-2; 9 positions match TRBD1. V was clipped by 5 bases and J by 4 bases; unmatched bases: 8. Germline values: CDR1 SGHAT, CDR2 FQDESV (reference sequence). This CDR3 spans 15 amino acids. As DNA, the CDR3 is TGTGCCAGCAGCGGACGACAGGGGGGTGTCTATGGCTACACCTTC. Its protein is CASSGRQGGVYGYTF.

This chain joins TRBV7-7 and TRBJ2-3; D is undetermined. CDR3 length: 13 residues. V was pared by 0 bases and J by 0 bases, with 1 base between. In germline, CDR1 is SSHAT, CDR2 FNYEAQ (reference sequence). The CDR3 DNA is TGTGCCAGCAGCTTAGCTAGCACAGATACGCAGTATTTT. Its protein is CASSLASTDTQYF.

For the CDR3, the DNA is TGTGCCAGCAGTTCCCCCCCTACAGGCCGAGGCTACGAGCAGTACTTC. It translates to CASSSPPTGRGYEQYF. The rearrangement uses TRBV27 and TRBJ2-7; tentative D call: TRBD1 (5 bases). Germline V CDR1 and CDR2: MNHEY, SMNVEV (reference sequence). The CDR3 loop spans 16 amino acids. The V end lost 4 bases, the J end lost 3 bases, and 19 bases lay between the germline ends.

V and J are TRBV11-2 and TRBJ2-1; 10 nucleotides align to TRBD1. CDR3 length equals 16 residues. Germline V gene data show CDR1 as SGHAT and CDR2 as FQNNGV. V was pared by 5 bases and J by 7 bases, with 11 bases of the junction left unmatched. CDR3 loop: CASSLHQGQGRNEQFF. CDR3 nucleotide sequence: TGTGCCAGCAGCCTCCACCAGGGACAGGGGCGTAATGAGCAGTTCTTC. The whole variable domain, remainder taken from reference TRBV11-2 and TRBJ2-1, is EAGVAQSPRYKIIEKRQSVAFWCNPISGHATLYWYQQILGQGPKLLIQFQNNGVVDDSQLPKDRFSAERLKGVDSTLKIQPAKLEDSAVYLCASSLHQGQGRNEQFFGPGTRLTVL.

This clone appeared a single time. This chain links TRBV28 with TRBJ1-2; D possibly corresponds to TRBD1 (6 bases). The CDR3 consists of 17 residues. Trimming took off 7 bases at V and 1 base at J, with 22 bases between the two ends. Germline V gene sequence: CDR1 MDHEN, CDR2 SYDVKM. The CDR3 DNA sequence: TGTGCCAGCACCCAAACAGGGTGGGGGTTGATTAACTATGGCTACACCTTC. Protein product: CASTQTGWGLINYGYTF.

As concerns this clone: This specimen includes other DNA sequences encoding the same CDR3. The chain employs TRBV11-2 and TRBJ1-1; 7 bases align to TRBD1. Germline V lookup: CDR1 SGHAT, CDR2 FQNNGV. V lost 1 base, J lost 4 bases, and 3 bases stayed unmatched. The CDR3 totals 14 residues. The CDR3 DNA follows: TGTGCCAGCAGCTTAGGACAGGGTTCCACTGAAGCTTTCTTT. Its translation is CASSLGQGSTEAFF. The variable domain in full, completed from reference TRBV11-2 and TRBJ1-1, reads EAGVAQSPRYKIIEKRQSVAFWCNPISGHATLYWYQQILGQGPKLLIQFQNNGVVDDSQLPKDRFSAERLKGVDSTLKIQPAKLEDSAVYLCASSLGQGSTEAFFGQGTRLTVV.

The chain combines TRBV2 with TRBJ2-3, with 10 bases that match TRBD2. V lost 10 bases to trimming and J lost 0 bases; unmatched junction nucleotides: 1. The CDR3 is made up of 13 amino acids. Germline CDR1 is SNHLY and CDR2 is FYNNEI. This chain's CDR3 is CATTSGSTDTQYF. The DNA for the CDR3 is TGTGCCACGACTAGCGGGAGCACAGATACGCAGTATTTT.

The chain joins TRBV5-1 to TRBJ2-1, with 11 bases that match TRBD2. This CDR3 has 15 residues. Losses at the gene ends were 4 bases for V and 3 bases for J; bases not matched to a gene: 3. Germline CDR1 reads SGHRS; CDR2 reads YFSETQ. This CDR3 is CASSITSGSYNEQFF. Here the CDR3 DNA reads TGCGCCAGCAGCATCACTAGCGGGAGCTACAATGAGCAGTTCTTC.

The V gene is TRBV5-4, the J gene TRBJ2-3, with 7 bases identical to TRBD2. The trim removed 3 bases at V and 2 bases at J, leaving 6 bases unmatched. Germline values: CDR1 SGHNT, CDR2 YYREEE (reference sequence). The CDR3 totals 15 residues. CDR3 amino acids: CASSWEGRNTDTQYF. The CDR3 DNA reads TGTGCCAGCAGCTGGGAGGGCCGGAACACAGATACGCAGTATTTT.

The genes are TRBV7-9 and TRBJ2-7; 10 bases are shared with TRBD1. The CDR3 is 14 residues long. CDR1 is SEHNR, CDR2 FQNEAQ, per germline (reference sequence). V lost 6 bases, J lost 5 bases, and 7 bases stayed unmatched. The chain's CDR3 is CASSGQGVDNEQYF. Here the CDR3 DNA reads TGTGCCAGCAGTGGACAGGGGGTGGATAACGAGCAGTACTTC.

CDR3 DNA sequence: TGCGCCAGCAGCCAGGGACTTCGACAAGAGACCCAGTACTTC. Translated: CASSQGLRQETQYF. This rearrangement joins TRBV4-1 to TRBJ2-5; D is possibly TRBD2 (6 bases). Trimming took 3 bases from V and 2 from J, leaving 10 bases between them. Germline V lookup: CDR1 MGHRA, CDR2 YSYEKL. This CDR3 has 14 residues.

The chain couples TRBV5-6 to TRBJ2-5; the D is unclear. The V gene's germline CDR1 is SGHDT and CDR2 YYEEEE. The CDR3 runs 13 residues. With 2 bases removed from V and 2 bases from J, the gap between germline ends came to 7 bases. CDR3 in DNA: TGTGCCAGCAGCTTCGGCGGACAAGAGACCCAGTACTTC. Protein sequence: CASSFGGQETQYF.

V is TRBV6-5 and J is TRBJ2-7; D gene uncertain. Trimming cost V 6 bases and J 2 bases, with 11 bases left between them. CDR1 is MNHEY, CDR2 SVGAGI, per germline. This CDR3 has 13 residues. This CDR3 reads CASRSLSPYEQYF. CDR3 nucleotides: TGTGCCAGCAGATCCCTTTCCCCCTACGAGCAGTACTTC.

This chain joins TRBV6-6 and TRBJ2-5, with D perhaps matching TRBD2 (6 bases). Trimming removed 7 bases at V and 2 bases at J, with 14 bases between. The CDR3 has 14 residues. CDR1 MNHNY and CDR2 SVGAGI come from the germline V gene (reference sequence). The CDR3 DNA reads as TGTGCCAGCACTCCGGTAGCGGAACAAGAGACCCAGTACTTC. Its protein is CASTPVAEQETQYF.

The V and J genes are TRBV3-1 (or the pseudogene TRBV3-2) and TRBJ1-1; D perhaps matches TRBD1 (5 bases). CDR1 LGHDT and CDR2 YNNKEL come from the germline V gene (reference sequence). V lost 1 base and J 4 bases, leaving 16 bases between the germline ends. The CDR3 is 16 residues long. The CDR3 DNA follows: TGTGCCAGCAGCCAAGGACAGTGGAGGACATCCACTGAAGCTTTCTTT. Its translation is CASSQGQWRTSTEAFF.